Below are 24 T cell receptor beta chains sequenced from a single sample in a study of cytomegalovirus exposure and HLA in healthy donors (dated by TCRdb to the late 2010s). The method behind the library was the immunoSEQ multiplex PCR assay. A mixture of 60 forward primers for TCR Vbeta segments and 13 reverse primers for TCR Jbeta segments was used in the multiplex PCR. The source is immuneACCESS, and TCRdb retained only in-frame sequences with V and J called. Part of the clones is not carried over; for the studies checked, unresolved V genes explain less than half of this, and the remainder is unexplained. The sample includes 200,000 or so clones, with about four fifths observed a single time. The ten top clones hold about 6% of the sample. Source material: PBMCs. These receptors originate from a woman in her 30s in good health and CMV-seropositive.

The chain joins TRBV2 to TRBJ1-4, with D possibly being TRBD1 (5 bases). The CDR3 sequence is 14 residues long. With 7 bases removed from V and 10 bases from J, the gap between germline ends came to 19 bases. Germline values: CDR1 SNHLY, CDR2 FYNNEI. CDR3 in DNA: TGTGCCAGCATCGCAAGTATTAGGGGCGGAAAACTGTTTTTT. This encodes CASIASIRGGKLFF.

The genes are TRBV7-9 and TRBJ2-6; D possibly corresponds to TRBD2 (6 bases). CDR3 length: 18 residues. Germline lookup yields CDR1 SEHNR and CDR2 FQNEAQ (reference sequence). Trimming shortened V by 5 bases and J by 0 bases, and 17 bases separated the two germline ends. Written as DNA, the CDR3 is TGTGCCAGCAGCCGAAGGGCAGCGGGCTACTCTGGGGCCAACGTCCTGACTTTC. This gives the protein CASSRRAAGYSGANVLTF. Full variable domain (rest looked up from reference TRBV7-9 and TRBJ2-6): DTGVSQNPRHKITKRGQNVTFRCDPISEHNRLYWYRQTLGQGPEFLTYFQNEAQLEKSRLLSDRFSAERPKGSFSTLEIQRTEQGDSAMYLCASSRRAAGYSGANVLTFGAGSRLTVL.

The chain is built from TRBV10-3 and TRBJ2-7, with D maybe TRBD2 (5 bases). This CDR3 comprises 13 residues. CDR1 and CDR2 from the germline V gene are ENHRY and SYGVKD. Trimming removed 1 base from V and 7 bases from J, with 11 bases in between. CDR3 loop: CAISEFVGVEQYF. DNA of the CDR3: TGTGCCATCAGTGAGTTCGTCGGGGTTGAGCAGTACTTC.

The CDR3 here is CASSDSGYGYTF. The CDR3 nucleotides are TGTGCCAGCAGTGATTCGGGTTATGGCTACACCTTC. V gene TRBV2 combines with J gene TRBJ1-2, with D uncertain. V was shortened by 3 bases and J by 5 bases, with 7 bases between the two germline ends. Germline-derived CDR1 and CDR2 are SNHLY and FYNNEI. The CDR3 sequence is 12 residues long.

A remark on this clone: This same CDR3 is encoded by further DNA sequences in the sample. This rearrangement joins TRBV27 to TRBJ1-1; D might be TRBD1 (6 bases). Trimming cost V 6 bases and J 3 bases, with 14 bases left between them. CDR1 MNHEY and CDR2 SMNVEV come from the germline V gene (reference sequence). This CDR3 has 14 amino acids. CDR3 amino acids: CASRVQGSYTEAFF. CDR3 coding DNA: TGTGCCAGCAGGGTACAGGGATCGTACACTGAAGCTTTCTTT.

The V and J genes are TRBV2 and TRBJ1-3, with D hard to call. Trimming removed 6 bases from V and 7 bases from J, with 7 bases in between. From germline, CDR1 is SNHLY and CDR2 FYNNEI. The CDR3 is made up of 11 amino acids. CDR3 loop: CASRERNTIYF. CDR3 DNA: TGTGCCAGCAGGGAGAGGAACACCATATATTTT.

The rearrangement links TRBV5-4 to TRBJ2-6; 9 bases fit TRBD1. J lost 0 bases, V lost 0 bases, and 7 bases had no gene match. CDR3 length: 19 amino acids. The germline gives CDR1 SGHNT, CDR2 YYREEE (reference sequence). The CDR3 loop is CASSLGRDRVRSGANVLTF. The DNA for the CDR3 is TGTGCCAGCAGCTTGGGAAGGGACAGGGTCCGCTCTGGGGCCAACGTCCTGACTTTC.

This chain joins TRBV14 and TRBJ2-1, with 9 bases aligning to TRBD1. Germline CDR1 and CDR2: SGHDN and FVKESK. This CDR3 has 13 amino acids. V trimming: 6 bases; J trimming: 9 bases; junction bases outside the gene matches: 6. CDR3 loop: CASRPDRGGEQFF. CDR3 DNA sequence: TGTGCCAGCAGGCCGGACAGGGGAGGTGAGCAGTTCTTC. The whole variable domain, remainder taken from reference TRBV14 and TRBJ2-1, is EAGVTQFPSHSVIEKGQTVTLRCDPISGHDNLYWYRRVMGKEIKFLLHFVKESKQDESGMPNNRFLAERTGGTYSTLKVQPAELEDSGVYFCASRPDRGGEQFFGPGTRLTVL.

The chain recombines TRBV5-8 with TRBJ2-2, with 9 positions matching TRBD2. The length of the CDR3 is 16 residues. V trimming: 5 bases; J trimming: 1 base; junction bases outside the gene matches: 6. Per germline, CDR1 SGHTS and CDR2 YDEGEE. The CDR3 reads CASSSGTSLNTGELFF. DNA of the CDR3: TGTGCCAGCAGTTCTGGGACTAGCTTGAACACCGGGGAGCTGTTTTTT. Looking up the rest from reference TRBV5-8 and TRBJ2-2 gives the full variable domain: EAGVTQSPTHLIKTRGQQATLRCSPISGHTSVYWYQQALGLGLQFLLWYDEGEERNRGNFPPRFSGRQFPNYSSELNVNALELEDSALYLCASSSGTSLNTGELFFGEGSRLTVL.

The chain is built from TRBV12-2 and TRBJ1-1; TRBD1, the table's D call, lacks a check against the DNA. TRBV12-2 represents a pseudogene. CDR3 length: 14 amino acids. The chain's CDR3 is CASRSWTGETEAFF. Here the CDR3 DNA reads TGTGCAAGTCGCTCCTGGACAGGGGAGACTGAAGCTTTCTTT.

This chain uses TRBV19 with TRBJ1-5, with D unresolved. Germline-derived CDR1 and CDR2 are LNHDA and SQIVND (reference sequence). The V and J ends lost 3 bases and 0 bases respectively, with 9 bases between them. The CDR3 is 15 amino acids. The CDR3, as DNA: TGTGCCAGTAGTATTGCGGTTTCTAGCAATCAGCCCCAGCATTTT. Its protein is CASSIAVSSNQPQHF.

The chain couples TRBV7-6 to TRBJ1-6; possibly TRBD1 for D (6 bases). The CDR3 has 15 amino acids. V was clipped by 2 bases and J by 9 bases, with 14 bases between them. Germline V gene sequence: CDR1 SGHVS, CDR2 FNYEAQ. The CDR3 DNA is TGTGCCAGCAGCTTACTACAGGGATCTTCTTCACCCCTCCACTTT. Protein product: CASSLLQGSSSPLHF. Looking up the rest from reference TRBV7-6 and TRBJ1-6 gives the full variable domain: GAGVSQSPRYKVTKRGQDVALRCDPISGHVSLYWYRQALGQGPEFLTYFNYEAQQDKSGLPNDRFSAERPEGSISTLTIQRTEQRDSAMYRCASSLLQGSSSPLHFGNGTRLTVT.

This chain connects TRBV7-9 to TRBJ1-1; D gene uncertain. Trimming removed 1 base at V and 0 bases at J, with 6 bases between. The CDR3 spans 14 residues. Germline assignment: CDR1 SEHNR and CDR2 FQNEAQ (reference sequence). Here the CDR3 DNA reads TGTGCCAGCAGCTTAGTGAGATTGAACACTGAAGCTTTCTTT. Its translation: CASSLVRLNTEAFF.

The chain links TRBV28 to TRBJ1-2; D possibly corresponds to TRBD1 (6 bases). Trimming shortened V by 6 bases and J by 4 bases, and 15 bases separated the two germline ends. This CDR3 region has 14 residues. Germline V gives CDR1 MDHEN, CDR2 SYDVKM. The CDR3 DNA is TGTGCCAGCAGCCCGTCCCAAGGGGGCTATGGCTACACCTTC. Encoded protein: CASSPSQGGYGYTF.

The rearrangement links TRBV18 to TRBJ1-1; the match to TRBD1 covers 7 bases. Germline loops: CDR1 KGHSH, CDR2 LQKENI. J lost 5 bases, V lost 2 bases, and 11 bases had no gene match. CDR3 size: 16 residues. As DNA, the CDR3 is TGTGCCAGCTCACCAGGGGGACAGCCCGGTGGGACTGAAGCTTTCTTT. This gives the protein CASSPGGQPGGTEAFF.

The chain couples TRBV27 to TRBJ1-2; the D gene is possibly TRBD1 (5 bases). Trimming took off 3 bases at V and 5 bases at J, with 16 bases between the two ends. Looked up from germline, CDR1 is MNHEY and CDR2 is SMNVEV (reference sequence). This CDR3 region has 15 residues. The CDR3: CASSLGSGAGYGYTF. For the CDR3, the DNA is TGTGCCAGCAGTTTGGGGAGCGGGGCTGGATATGGCTACACCTTC.

J is TRBJ1-1 and V is TRBV27, with no clear D. The germline CDR1 and CDR2 sequences are MNHEY and SMNVEV (reference sequence). Trimming took 7 bases from V and 5 from J, leaving 14 bases between them. The CDR3 consists of 13 residues. For the CDR3, the DNA is TGTGCCAGCACCCCTGGCGGTGCTACTGAAGCTTTCTTT. Its protein is CASTPGGATEAFF.

The chain is built from TRBV25-1 and TRBJ1-4; D is undetermined. Germline values: CDR1 MGHDK, CDR2 SYGVNS. CDR3 size: 15 residues. V dropped 3 bases and J dropped 8 bases, with 16 bases sitting between them. The CDR3 here is CASSDPARRNEKLFF. DNA for the CDR3: TGTGCCAGCAGTGACCCCGCAAGGCGGAACGAAAAACTGTTTTTT. The full variable domain, rest sourced from reference TRBV25-1 and TRBJ1-4, is EADIYQTPRYLVIGTGKKITLECSQTMGHDKMYWYQQDPGMELHLIHYSYGVNSTEKGDLSSESTVSRIRTEHFPLTLESARPSHTSQYLCASSDPARRNEKLFFGSGTQLSVL.

V usage is TRBV2 and J usage is TRBJ1-1; a possible D gene is TRBD1 (6 bases). CDR1 and CDR2 (germline): SNHLY, FYNNEI. Trimming removed 3 bases at V and 11 bases at J, with 16 bases between. This CDR3 contains 13 residues. DNA of the CDR3: TGTGCCAGCAGTGAGGAGTTCAGGGGATCGGCTTTCTTT. Amino acid sequence: CASSEEFRGSAFF.

In DNA form, the CDR3 reads TGCAGCGTTGCCAGGGGTAGTGCCACTGAAGCTTTCTTT. This sequence encodes CSVARGSATEAFF. The J gene is TRBJ1-1, the V gene TRBV29-1, with D tentatively TRBD1 (6 bases). The CDR3 is made up of 13 amino acids. The V end lost 4 bases, the J end lost 4 bases, and 13 bases lay between the germline ends. Looked up from germline, CDR1 is SQVTM and CDR2 is ANQGSEA.

This clone has a single count. V and J are TRBV7-9 and TRBJ2-2; D perhaps matches TRBD1 (6 bases). The CDR3 has 17 residues. CDR1 is SEHNR, CDR2 FQNEAQ, per germline (reference sequence). Trimming cost V 8 bases and J 1 base, with 20 bases left between them. The CDR3 region is CASGESQGRRNTGELFF. The CDR3 DNA reads as TGTGCCAGCGGCGAATCACAGGGACGGAGGAACACCGGGGAGCTGTTTTTT.

This chain uses TRBV28 with TRBJ2-7; 7 bases agree with TRBD2. The V gene end was trimmed by 2 bases and the J gene end by 6 bases; junction bases not matched to a gene: 10. The CDR3 is 15 residues long. Germline assignment: CDR1 MDHEN and CDR2 SYDVKM. This CDR3 reads CASSLASGMGFEQYF. CDR3 nucleotides: TGTGCCAGCAGTTTAGCAAGCGGGATGGGGTTCGAGCAGTACTTC.

This chain joins TRBV10-2 and TRBJ2-5; TRBD2 agrees at 8 bases. Per germline, CDR1 WSHSY and CDR2 SAAADI. The CDR3 loop spans 16 amino acids. After removal of 4 bases from V and 4 bases from J, the junction contained 11 bases not matched to a gene. CDR3 DNA sequence: TGCGCCAGCAGTGGGGGAGCGGGGGCCTTCAGAGAGACCCAGTACTTC. Translating gives CASSGGAGAFRETQYF.

This chain links TRBV7-2 with TRBJ2-7, with 7 nucleotides matching TRBD2. J lost 3 bases, V lost 5 bases, and 4 bases had no gene match. The CDR3 is made up of 13 amino acids. Germline V gene data show CDR1 as SGHTA and CDR2 as FQGNSA. CDR3 sequence: CASSTSARYEQYF. The CDR3, as DNA: TGTGCCAGCAGCACTAGCGCCCGCTACGAGCAGTACTTC.